This TCR beta chain comes out of a study of cytomegalovirus exposure and HLA in healthy donors (TCRdb year 2017). As for the study more broadly: An earlier analysis of a few hundred of the donors reported about 260 Gb of sequence data and 90 million to 120 million unique TCR beta sequences obtained from roughly 170 million T cells. An early release covering some 640 HLA-typed donors comprised about 300 gigabases of sequencing data and around 80 million unique TCR sequences. Of the roughly 430 genotyped donors, 81% fell in the genetic ancestry cluster associated with self-reported Caucasian donors. The aim of the study was to test whether cataloging public T cell receptors could identify signatures of past pathogen exposure. Using immunosequencing, the study profiled T cell repertoires from 500 to 800 subjects and related those repertoires to cytomegalovirus serostatus. Besides the first cohort of some 670 subjects, a separate validation cohort made up of 90 to 150 different subjects was used. To predict cytomegalovirus infection status, the study brought together high-throughput TCR immunosequencing, statistical association of individual TCRs with disease status, and machine learning. To study patterns of TCR occurrence, a later analysis re-analyzed previously published TCR beta repertoires from around 700 donors and added high-resolution HLA genotyping. In the later analysis, no new phenotypic data were used to find candidate immune exposures; instead, reliance was placed on TCR beta sequences and their occurrence across donors. An earlier analysis of a few hundred of the donors applied high-throughput TCR beta sequencing to assess whether each TCR beta V gene segment acted as functional or pseudogenic. Donor age, sex, ethnicity and CMV serostatus were compiled together with the repertoire data. A later genetic analysis used genome-wide SNP genotypes for about 55% of the 666 donors, treating that subset as a discovery cohort. Every repertoire in the discovery cohort had been generated on one and the same sequencing platform. Class I and class II HLA loci were covered by the typing at four-digit resolution. Typing coverage varied by locus: about 620-630 donors for A, B, C, DRB1 and DQB1; roughly 500 for DQA1; 600 to 610 for DPA1; approximately 490 for DPB1. Several DR-DQ haplotypes were handled as single units for association and clustering because linkage in the cohort was strong. Among around 400 genotyped donors of the cohort, an average of around 250,000 unique TCR beta nucleotide sequences was sequenced per donor, of which about 19% were non-productive.

V is pruned by 4 bases and J by 9 bases, leaving 10 bases of the junction without a gene match. As encoded in the germline V gene, CDR1 is SGHRS while CDR2 is YFSETQ. Including cysteine and phenylalanine, the CDR3 has 16 amino acids. Only CDR3 DNA is held: 48 bases, read in frame from base 1. The study at large found these results: A later analysis found that HLA-associated TCR beta chains were more clonally expanded and had lower generation probabilities than equally common non-associated chains. In both the original and validation cohorts, the classifier was reported to diagnose cytomegalovirus status with high specificity and sensitivity. This cohort had only TCR beta chains sequenced, and the lack of alpha or paired-chain data limited which features could be detected. The presence/absence analyses assumed that sequencing depth was roughly uniform across donors, and that assumption may not be true. A cluster of highly shared sequence variants was judged likely to represent a technical artifact of the sequencing pipeline. Compared with the roughly 720-donor mean, donors in an Asian-associated ancestry cluster had fewer N-insertions in productive TCRs, according to a later genetic analysis. Correlated functional status among segregating V segments might be attributable to linkage disequilibrium, but an unknown experimental factor could not be ruled out. A later analysis found that most CMV-associated TCR beta chains appeared HLA-restricted, with HLA associations seemingly driven largely by CMV exposure. At a false discovery rate of 0.05, a later analysis linked some 18,000 TCR beta sequences to specific HLA alleles. HLA typing was unavailable for some donors at each locus, so association tests used only the typed subset. V-gene and J-gene trimming of TCR beta chains was associated with a missense DCLRE1C variant in a later genetic analysis, and the association was replicated in an independent cohort. Most TCR sequences were observed very rarely across donors, whereas some public TCRs were present in many individuals. The authors suggested that the approach could potentially be generalized to other disease states and immunological phenotypes. Some IMGT-functional V segments, including TRBV6-2 and TRBV6-3, could not be distinguished by the 87-base-pair reads and were therefore excluded. Three of the identified cytomegalovirus-associated TCR beta chains were confirmed in vitro to be specific for cytomegalovirus antigens. An earlier analysis of around 500 of the donors showed that most TCR beta V segments appeared in productive rearrangements either about 87% or about 30% of the time, which broadly matched IMGT annotations. A further reported finding was that TCR beta sequences accurately predicted the HLA-A and HLA-B alleles for most subjects in the first cohort. Assigning TCR associations to individual alleles was difficult when HLA alleles, especially DR and DQ, strongly co-occurred. In a later analysis, the rate of TCR association differed among HLA loci, with DRB1 alleles having the most associated TCRs and HLA-C alleles having the fewest. A total of 164 TCR beta chains were listed by the study as associated with cytomegalovirus. For the cohort, immune exposure information was limited to CMV serostatus. A later analysis reported that several top co-occurrence clusters appeared linked to parvovirus B19, influenza, CMV and Epstein-Barr virus. Because counts were too low, 15 to 20 rarely observed V segments, including chromosome 9 orphons, were excluded from the earlier analysis of fewer than 650 of the donors.

The cohort consisted of more than 650 healthy bone marrow donors. At the time of sampling, every cohort member was nominally healthy, though immune exposures that went unrecorded were likely present. The donor was CMV seropositive and was included in the group of 290 or so seropositive cohort members. A peripheral blood sample was collected from each donor, and TCR beta sequencing was performed on peripheral blood mononuclear cells. The Qiagen DNeasy Blood Extraction Kit was used to extract genomic DNA from the blood cell samples. A word on this clone: It has no known antigen specificity. No quality values exist for individual bases; no much larger clone is one base distant.

Preparation of the library involved the immunoSEQ multiplex PCR assay. For the multiplex PCR, a mixture combining 60 forward primers for TCR Vbeta segments and 13 reverse primers for TCR Jbeta segments was used. Amplification of the CDR3 region of rearranged TCR beta genes was performed with a multiplex PCR assay on genomic DNA. The amplified TCR beta libraries were sequenced on the Illumina HiSeq System as 87-base-pair reads. Per the authors' processing: In a later analysis, some 80 million unique TCR beta chains were counted across the approximately 670 repertoires, and approximately 9.9 million of these chains were shared by at least two donors. A nearest-neighbor algorithm error-corrected the raw reads and collapsed the reads into unique sequences, merging closely related sequences to remove PCR and sequencing errors. To assign V, D and J gene segments, CDR3 sequences were aligned to IMGT reference sequences. For a sequence to be retained, at least a six-nucleotide match to both a V gene segment and a J gene segment was required. A rearrangement was called productive if the CDR3 had no stop codons and remained in frame with V and J, and every other rearrangement was called non-productive. Following IMGT convention, CDR3 was defined as the stretch from the second conserved V-encoded cysteine to the conserved J-encoded phenylalanine. In an earlier analysis of more than 550 of the donors, sequences lacking an unambiguous match to a single V gene segment were excluded. In an earlier analysis of about 590 of the donors, a V segment was called functional when productive rearrangements were above 56.7%, and segregating when the standard deviation between donors exceeded 5%. A statistical classification framework was built to diagnose cytomegalovirus status from the catalog of TCR beta chain sequences. A later analysis assigned V and J genes by comparing TCR nucleotide sequences with IMGT/GENE-DB human TR gene sequences. Using the TCRdist pipeline, a later analysis assigned CDR3 sequences along with most-parsimonious VDJ recombination scenarios. In a later analysis, each TCR beta chain was defined by its CDR3 amino acid sequence together with its V-gene family, and reads without a unique V-gene family were excluded. As a way to deal with suspected cross-contamination and a sequencing artifact, a later analysis dropped 500 to 700 nucleotide sequences that were highly shared and had low generation probability. For each public chain, a later analysis derived a clonal expansion index from normalized ranks of inferred template counts within each repertoire. Generation probabilities in a later analysis came from a VDJ recombination model fitted to out-of-frame rearrangements, and those results were checked against IGoR. In a later analysis, hypergeometric tests were used to score TCR-TCR, TCR-HLA and TCR-CMV co-occurrence, with a repertoire-size bias correction applied to TCR pairs. False discovery rates were estimated in a later analysis by permuting HLA or CMV assignments 20 times. In a later analysis, co-occurring TCRs were grouped using DBSCAN, with TCRdist sequence similarity added in when clustering inside HLA-allele-positive subsets. Repertoires with fewer than 30,000 or more than 120,000 public chains were left out of co-occurrence clustering, as were four to six repertoires with anomalous nucleotide sharing. Drawn from immuneACCESS, this table holds only the in-frame rearrangements with V and J called that TCRdb kept. Clones are partly lost; checked studies trace under half to an unresolved V gene and leave the rest unexplained. V and J calls and clone size follow that table, whereas D and trimming were derived from the DNA. In this sample the table shows under 200,000 clones, 75% to 80% of which occur a single time. The top ten constitute about 14% of the sample.

Input material: PBMCs. The V and J segments used are TRBV5-1 and TRBJ2-1; 13 bases in the middle match TRBD2. The source of this sequence is a man in his fifties or sixties in good health and CMV-seropositive. The CDR3 reads as follows: CASSTRTSGGFGEQFF. The sequenced DNA is TGCGCCAGCAGCACCCGGACTAGCGGGGGATTCGGTGAGCAGTTCTTC.